Following are 30 T cell receptor beta chains from one sample sequenced in a study of T cells in Graves' hyperthyroidism and ophthalmopathy. Amplification yielded TCR beta CDR3 regions, with RNA transcripts as the source. HTBI primers drove first-round RT-PCR of the TCR CDR3. One entry per CDR3 protein, called by TCRdb with MiXCR from the multiplex PCR reads. The sample has approximately 600,000 distinct CDR3 sequences, over 12% seen once; the top ten hold about 7%. The sequenced sample was blood. These receptors were taken from a woman younger than 35 with Graves' ophthalmopathy.

This clonotype was seen repeatedly, ten times or more. The V call is TRBV28, the J call TRBJ1-3, with D possibly matching TRBD1 (5 bases). V was pared by 3 bases and J by 8 bases, with 17 bases between. The germline V gene has CDR1 MDHEN and CDR2 SYDVKM. This CDR3 region has 15 residues. The DNA for the CDR3 is TGTGCCAGCAGTTTGAGGGGCAATCCCCCGGACACCATATATTTT. Protein sequence: CASSLRGNPPDTIYF.

This clonotype was observed a handful of times. This chain connects TRBV19 to TRBJ2-1, with 8 bases identical to TRBD1. CDR3 length: 15 residues. The junction had 9 bases not matched to a gene; V was cut back by 9 bases and J by 2 bases. Germline-derived CDR1 and CDR2 are LNHDA and SQIVND (reference sequence). CDR3 protein: CASRTGTGTYNEQFF. For the CDR3, the DNA is TGTGCCAGCCGGACCGGGACAGGTACCTACAATGAGCAGTTCTTC.

In its sample, this clonotype was seen a few times. The chain is built from TRBV4-2 and TRBJ2-1; 12 bases are a match to TRBD2. There are 17 residues in the CDR3. Germline CDR1 and CDR2: LGHNA and YNFKEQ. Trimming took 0 bases from V and 7 from J; bases not matched to a gene: 7. In DNA, the CDR3 is TGTGCCAGCAGCCAAGATGGTCCTAGCGGGAGGGCGAATGAGCAGTTCTTC. It translates to CASSQDGPSGRANEQFF.

This clonotype was detected ten times or more. The chain joins TRBV20-1 to TRBJ1-5; D is perhaps TRBD1 (5 bases). Germline values: CDR1 DFQATT, CDR2 SNEGSKA (reference sequence). Deletions cut 3 bases from V and 5 bases from J, with 11 bases between. CDR3 length: 13 residues. The DNA for the CDR3 is TGCAGTGCTAGGGAGGGGCTCTATCAGCCCCAGCATTTT. This sequence encodes CSAREGLYQPQHF.

Details on this clonotype: A clone one base away is much larger, so this may be a read error. The rearrangement links TRBV18 to TRBJ2-7; weak D call: TRBD2 (5 bases). CDR3 size: 15 residues. The V end was cut by 3 bases, the J end by 6 bases, with 18 bases between. The germline V gene has CDR1 KGHSH and CDR2 LQKENI. CDR3 sequence reads: CASSPAGGPIGEQYF. In nucleotides, the CDR3 is TGTGCCAGCTCACCGGCGGGCGGGCCCATTGGCGAGCAGTACTTC.

This clonotype was observed at least ten times. The CDR3: CASSLLGGTEAFF. DNA of the CDR3: TGTGCCAGCAGTTTACTGGGTGGCACTGAAGCTTTCTTT. The chain uses TRBV27 and TRBJ1-1; D is ambiguous. The germline V gene encodes CDR1 MNHEY and CDR2 SMNVEV (reference sequence). The CDR3 spans 13 residues. Trimming pared 2 bases from V and 4 bases from J, leaving 8 bases between.

About this clonotype itself: A read error may account for a junction end that differs from germline. The V gene is TRBV7-6, the J gene TRBJ1-4; 7 positions match TRBD1. Per germline, CDR1 SGHVS and CDR2 FNYEAQ. The CDR3 spans 16 residues. CDR3: CAGRPRYGQDGEKLFF. CDR3 sequence (DNA): TGTGCCGGCAGGCCCCGGTACGGACAGGACGGTGAAAAACTGTTTTTT.

Only one count was recorded for this clonotype. One junction end disagrees with the germline gene, perhaps due to a read error. The chain has TRBV2 and TRBJ2-1, with D perhaps TRBD2 (5 bases). The V gene's germline CDR1 is SNHLY and CDR2 FYNNEI. The CDR3 consists of 15 residues. The CDR3 here is CASRRTASSYNERLF. CDR3 in DNA: TGTGCCAGCAGGAGGACGGCGAGCTCCTACAATGAGCGGCTCTTC.

This clonotype was recorded many times. V is TRBV2 and J is TRBJ2-3; 8 positions match TRBD2. The CDR3 length is 16 residues. Germline lookup yields CDR1 SNHLY and CDR2 FYNNEI. Losses at the gene ends were 6 bases for V and 0 bases for J; bases not matched to a gene: 8. CDR3 sequence reads: CASRSPIAGSTDTQYF. The CDR3 region has the DNA TGTGCCAGCAGATCACCTATAGCGGGAAGCACAGATACGCAGTATTTT.

The genes are TRBV4-3 and TRBJ2-3, with TRBD1 identical over 7 bases. V shed 1 base, J shed 3 bases, and the junction held 7 bases outside the gene matches. CDR1 is LGHNA, CDR2 YSLEER, per germline. This CDR3 contains 16 residues. The DNA of the CDR3 is TGCGCCAGCAGCCAAGGGGACAACAGGGGAACAGATACGCAGTATTTT. Its protein is CASSQGDNRGTDTQYF.

With regard to this clonotype: Being one base from a much bigger clone, this may be a read error. This chain connects TRBV27 to TRBJ2-1, with 11 bases fitting TRBD2. This CDR3 contains 15 residues. Looked up from germline, CDR1 is MNHEY and CDR2 is SMNVEV (reference sequence). Losses at the gene ends were 6 bases for V and 7 bases for J; bases not matched to a gene: 8. As DNA, the CDR3 is TGTGCCAGCAGCACTACTAGCGGGAGCCGGAATGAGCAGTTCTTC. It specifies CASSTTSGSRNEQFF.

This clonotype was observed many times. The V gene is TRBV7-9, the J gene TRBJ2-7, with TRBD1 matching over 7 bases. The length of the CDR3 is 15 residues. Germline V CDR1 and CDR2: SEHNR, FQNEAQ (reference sequence). The V segment lost 4 bases and the J segment 0 bases; nucleotides outside the gene matches: 6. In DNA, the CDR3 is TGTGCCAGCAGCTCCGGACAGGCAGCCTCCTACGAGCAGTACTTC. It translates to CASSSGQAASYEQYF.

In the case of this clonotype: A much larger clone is a single base away; this may be a read error. The gene calls are TRBV7-2 and TRBJ2-7, with 12 bases matching TRBD2. The V segment lost 5 bases and the J segment 2 bases; nucleotides outside the gene matches: 4. The CDR3 contains 15 residues. CDR1 is SGHTA, CDR2 FQGNSA, per germline. The CDR3 bases are TGTGCCAGCAGCCCTACTAGCGGGGGGACCTACGAGCAGTACTTC. The encoded protein is CASSPTSGGTYEQYF.

This clonotype was counted at least ten times. The chain couples TRBV28 to TRBJ2-7; perhaps TRBD1 as D (6 bases). Trimming took 6 bases from V and 7 from J, leaving 10 bases between them. The length of the CDR3 is 11 residues. Germline values: CDR1 MDHEN, CDR2 SYDVKM. The CDR3 protein is CASRQGVEQYF. DNA for the CDR3: TGTGCCAGCAGACAGGGAGTGGAGCAGTACTTC.

The rearrangement uses TRBV5-1 and TRBJ2-1; 11 nucleotides match TRBD2. The CDR3 loop spans 15 amino acids. Germline values: CDR1 SGHRS, CDR2 YFSETQ. V lost 5 bases, J lost 8 bases, and 9 bases stayed unmatched. The CDR3 region is CASRYLAGGSDEQFF. The CDR3, as DNA: TGCGCCAGCAGGTACTTAGCGGGAGGGTCCGATGAGCAGTTCTTC. Complete variable domain (other parts from reference TRBV5-1 and TRBJ2-1): KAGVTQTPRYLIKTRGQQVTLSCSPISGHRSVSWYQQTPGQGLQFLFEYFSETQRNKGNFPGRFSGRQFSNSRSEMNVSTLELGDSALYLCASRYLAGGSDEQFFGPGTRLTVL.

This clonotype was observed at least ten times. The chain's CDR3 is CASAKTYNTPGLAVYNEQFF. The DNA of the CDR3 is TGTGCCAGCGCAAAAACATATAATACCCCGGGACTAGCGGTTTACAATGAGCAGTTCTTC. The chain joins TRBV28 to TRBJ2-1, with 11 bases that match TRBD2. Germline trimming cut 8 bases from V and 4 bases from J; bases unmatched to any gene: 22. The CDR3 is 20 amino acids. CDR1 and CDR2 (germline): MDHEN, SYDVKM. The complete variable domain, with remaining parts taken from reference TRBV28 and TRBJ2-1, reads DVKVTQSSRYLVKRTGEKVFLECVQDMDHENMFWYRQDPGLGLRLIYFSYDVKMKEKGDIPEGYSVSREKKERFSLILESASTNQTSMYLCASAKTYNTPGLAVYNEQFFGPGTRLTVL.

This clonotype was picked up many times. The rearrangement links TRBV6-5 to TRBJ2-1; 7 bases are shared with TRBD2. Germline CDR1 reads MNHEY; CDR2 reads SVGAGI. The length of the CDR3 is 17 residues. J lost 6 bases, V lost 1 base, and 12 bases had no gene match. The CDR3, as DNA: TGTGCCAGCAGTTACTTACGCGGACTAGTAACGGCCAATGAGCAGTTCTTC. It codes for CASSYLRGLVTANEQFF.

This clonotype was recorded at least ten times. The chain has TRBV12-3 or TRBV12-4 and TRBJ1-5; maybe TRBD1 (6 bases). Trimming left V 4 bases short and J 0 bases short, with 16 bases between. The CDR3 sequence is 17 residues long. The CDR3 nucleotides read TGTGCCAGCAGTTCCCCACAGGGACATTTTAGCAATCAGCCCCAGCATTTT. Protein sequence: CASSSPQGHFSNQPQHF.

CDR3 region: CASSLGRMTDTQYF. The CDR3 DNA reads as TGTGCCAGCAGCTTGGGAAGGATGACAGATACGCAGTATTTT. The V call is TRBV5-6, the J call TRBJ2-3; D is uncertain. Germline CDR1 is SGHDT and CDR2 is YYEEEE. The germline V and J ends were trimmed by 0 bases and 3 bases, with 8 bases remaining between them. The CDR3 is made up of 14 amino acids.

Many counts were recorded for this clonotype. The CDR3 DNA reads TGTGCCAGCAGCTTCGCTAGCGGGAGGGGTGAGCAGTTCTTC. It yields the protein CASSFASGRGEQFF. This chain links TRBV11-2 with TRBJ2-1; 12 positions agree with TRBD2. The junction had 3 bases not matched to a gene; V was cut back by 3 bases and J by 9 bases. The CDR3 runs 14 residues. Germline assignment: CDR1 SGHAT and CDR2 FQNNGV.

This clonotype was recorded a few times. The chain carries TRBV4-3 and TRBJ1-6; D is ambiguous. The length of the CDR3 is 14 residues. With 1 base removed from V and 3 bases from J, the gap between germline ends came to 4 bases. Germline V CDR1 and CDR2: LGHNA, YSLEER. This CDR3 is CASSQGDYNSPLHF. CDR3 coding DNA: TGCGCCAGCAGCCAAGGGGACTATAATTCACCCCTCCACTTT.

This chain connects TRBV4-2 to TRBJ2-7, with D possibly being TRBD1 or TRBD2 (5 bases each). Germline V gene data show CDR1 as LGHNA and CDR2 as YNFKEQ. Trimming shortened V by 0 bases and J by 1 base, and 19 bases separated the two germline ends. This CDR3 spans 18 amino acids. This CDR3 is CASSQERLTGTTSYEQYF. The CDR3 DNA reads as TGTGCCAGCAGCCAAGAGCGGTTGACCGGGACCACATCCTACGAGCAGTACTTC.

V usage is TRBV4-3 and J usage is TRBJ2-1; D unclear. CDR1 LGHNA and CDR2 YSLEER come from the germline V gene. CDR3 size: 16 residues. V lost 3 bases to trimming and J lost 0 bases, with 12 bases between them. The CDR3 region has the DNA TGCGCCAGCAGCCATCTCCGGTGGGACTCCTACAATGAGCAGTTCTTC. Its translation: CASSHLRWDSYNEQFF.

This clonotype showed up many times. The rearrangement links TRBV18 to TRBJ2-5, with D tentatively TRBD1 or TRBD2 (5 bases each). The CDR3 sequence is 14 residues long. Germline V gene sequence: CDR1 KGHSH, CDR2 LQKENI. V lost 3 bases, J lost 1 base, and 9 bases lay in between. In DNA, the CDR3 is TGTGCCAGCTCACCTTGGGACGGCCAAGAGACCCAGTACTTC. This translates into CASSPWDGQETQYF. Based on the CDR3 plus reference TRBV18 and TRBJ2-5, the full variable domain is NAGVMQNPRHLVRRRGQEARLRCSPMKGHSHVYWYRQLPEEGLKFMVYLQKENIIDESGMPKERFSAEFPKEGPSILRIQQVVRGDSAAYFCASSPWDGQETQYFGPGTRLLVL.

This clonotype was counted many times. The chain is built from TRBV5-1 and TRBJ2-3; 7 positions agree with TRBD1. Germline V CDR1 and CDR2: SGHRS, YFSETQ. V was pared by 0 bases and J by 0 bases, with 1 base of the junction left unmatched. CDR3 length: 15 amino acids. CDR3 loop: CASSLVGQSTDTQYF. CDR3 DNA: TGCGCCAGCAGCTTGGTGGGACAGAGCACAGATACGCAGTATTTT.

This clonotype was detected a few times. V is TRBV29-1 and J is TRBJ2-1; no clear D gene. Germline assignment: CDR1 SQVTM and CDR2 ANQGSEA. V was pared by 3 bases and J by 4 bases, with 7 bases between. The CDR3 extends over 12 amino acids. This chain's CDR3 is CSVEREYNEQFF. CDR3 bases: TGCAGCGTTGAGAGAGAATACAATGAGCAGTTCTTC.

The V gene is TRBV12-3 or TRBV12-4, the J gene TRBJ2-7; 10 bases are a match to TRBD1. V was clipped by 5 bases and J by 7 bases; unmatched bases: 11. The CDR3 is 15 residues long. The CDR3 nucleotides are TGTGCCAGCAGTCCGGGACAGGGGCCGGGGACAGAGCAGTACTTC. This encodes CASSPGQGPGTEQYF.

This clonotype was seen repeatedly, ten times or more. This chain connects TRBV30 to TRBJ2-3; TRBD2 is a possible D gene (6 bases). This CDR3 is 11 amino acids long. The V end was cut by 2 bases, the J end by 8 bases, with 8 bases between. The germline V gene encodes CDR1 GTSNPN and CDR2 SVGIG (reference sequence). The chain's CDR3 is CAWSPGATQYF. CDR3 in DNA: TGTGCCTGGAGTCCGGGAGCTACGCAGTATTTT.

This clonotype was seen repeatedly, ten times or more. The rearrangement links TRBV13 to TRBJ2-1, with 7 nucleotides matching TRBD2. With 6 bases clipped from V and 1 base from J, the junction kept 15 bases outside the gene matches. The germline gives CDR1 PRHDT, CDR2 FYEKMQ (reference sequence). The CDR3 is 18 residues long. In nucleotides, the CDR3 is TGTGCCAGCAGGCGGACTAGTTGGCGCACGGGGTCCTACAATGAGCAGTTCTTC. Translation gives CASRRTSWRTGSYNEQFF.

This clonotype was detected many times. V is TRBV20-1 and J is TRBJ2-3; D is unclear. Trimming stripped 4 bases from V and 1 base from J, with 12 bases between. CDR1 is DFQATT, CDR2 SNEGSKA, per germline (reference sequence). The CDR3 is made up of 14 amino acids. The CDR3 sequence is CSAKGWGGTDTQYF. The CDR3 nucleotides are TGCAGTGCTAAAGGTTGGGGTGGCACAGATACGCAGTATTTT.